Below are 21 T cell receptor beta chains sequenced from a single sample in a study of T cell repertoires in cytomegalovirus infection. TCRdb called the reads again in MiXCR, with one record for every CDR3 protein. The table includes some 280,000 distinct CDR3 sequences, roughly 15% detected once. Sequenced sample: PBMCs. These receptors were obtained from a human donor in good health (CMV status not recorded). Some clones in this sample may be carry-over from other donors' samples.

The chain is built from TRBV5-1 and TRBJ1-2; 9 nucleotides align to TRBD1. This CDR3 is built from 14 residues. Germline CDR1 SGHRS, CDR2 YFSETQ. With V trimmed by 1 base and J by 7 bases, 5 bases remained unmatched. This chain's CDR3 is CASSLTGTGTGYTF. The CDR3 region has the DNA TGCGCCAGCAGCTTGACCGGGACAGGGACTGGCTACACCTTC.

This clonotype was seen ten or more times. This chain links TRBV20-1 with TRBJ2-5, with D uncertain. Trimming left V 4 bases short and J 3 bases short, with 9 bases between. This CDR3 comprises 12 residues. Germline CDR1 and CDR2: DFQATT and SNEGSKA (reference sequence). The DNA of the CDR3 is TGCAGTGCTACCCAACAGAAAGAGACCCAGTACTTC. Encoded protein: CSATQQKETQYF.

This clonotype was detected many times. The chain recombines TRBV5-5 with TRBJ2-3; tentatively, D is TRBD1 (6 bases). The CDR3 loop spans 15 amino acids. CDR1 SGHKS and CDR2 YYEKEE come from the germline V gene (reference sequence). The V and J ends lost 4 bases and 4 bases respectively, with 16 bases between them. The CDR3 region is CASSTRGQRADTQYF. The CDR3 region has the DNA TGTGCCAGCAGCACCAGAGGACAGAGGGCAGATACGCAGTATTTT.

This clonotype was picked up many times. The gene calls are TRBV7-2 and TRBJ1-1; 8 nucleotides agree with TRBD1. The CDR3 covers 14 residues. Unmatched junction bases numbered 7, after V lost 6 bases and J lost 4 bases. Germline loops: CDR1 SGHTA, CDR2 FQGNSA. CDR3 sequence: CASSLDREVTEAFF. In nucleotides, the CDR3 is TGTGCCAGCAGTCTGGACAGGGAGGTCACTGAAGCTTTCTTT.

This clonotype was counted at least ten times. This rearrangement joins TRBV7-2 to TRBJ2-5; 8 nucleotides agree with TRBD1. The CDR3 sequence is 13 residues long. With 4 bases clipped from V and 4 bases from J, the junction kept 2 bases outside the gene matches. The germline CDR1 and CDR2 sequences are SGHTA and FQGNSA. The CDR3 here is CASSSGTGETQYF. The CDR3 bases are TGTGCCAGCAGCTCCGGGACAGGAGAGACCCAGTACTTC. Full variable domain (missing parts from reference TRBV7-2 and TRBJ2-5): GAGVSQSPSNKVTEKGKDVELRCDPISGHTALYWYRQSLGQGLEFLIYFQGNSAPDKSGLPSDRFSAERTGGSVSTLTIQRTQQEDSAVYLCASSSGTGETQYFGPGTRLLVL.

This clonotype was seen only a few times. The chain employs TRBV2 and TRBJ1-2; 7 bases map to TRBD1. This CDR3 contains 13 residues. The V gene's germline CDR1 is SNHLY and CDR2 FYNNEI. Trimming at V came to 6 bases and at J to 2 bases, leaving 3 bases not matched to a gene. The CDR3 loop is CASRVTGNYGYTF. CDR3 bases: TGTGCCAGCAGAGTGACAGGGAACTATGGCTACACCTTC.

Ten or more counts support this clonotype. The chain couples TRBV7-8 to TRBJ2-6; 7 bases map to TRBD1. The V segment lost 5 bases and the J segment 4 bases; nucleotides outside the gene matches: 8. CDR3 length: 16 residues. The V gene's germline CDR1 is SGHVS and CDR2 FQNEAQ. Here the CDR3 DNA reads TGTGCCAGCAGCAGATCAGACAGGGCCGGGGCCAACGTCCTGACTTTC. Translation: CASSRSDRAGANVLTF.

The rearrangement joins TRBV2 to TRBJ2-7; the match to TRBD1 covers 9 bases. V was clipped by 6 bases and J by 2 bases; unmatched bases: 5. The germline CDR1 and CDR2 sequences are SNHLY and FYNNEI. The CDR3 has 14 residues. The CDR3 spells CASSGTGRAYEQYF. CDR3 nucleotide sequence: TGTGCCAGCAGCGGGACAGGGAGAGCCTACGAGCAGTACTTC.

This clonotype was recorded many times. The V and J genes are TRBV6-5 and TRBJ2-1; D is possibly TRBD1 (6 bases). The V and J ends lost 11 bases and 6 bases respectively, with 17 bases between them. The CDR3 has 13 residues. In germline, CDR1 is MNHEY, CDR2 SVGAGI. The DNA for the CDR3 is TGTGCCGTTCGGGACATCTACAGCAATGAGCAGTTCTTC. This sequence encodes CAVRDIYSNEQFF.

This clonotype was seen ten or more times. In nucleotides, the CDR3 is TGTGCCAGCAGTCCCGGGCCGCTCCTTGAAGCTTTCTTT. Protein sequence: CASSPGPLLEAFF. The chain has TRBV28 and TRBJ1-1; D remains unclear. CDR1 MDHEN and CDR2 SYDVKM come from the germline V gene. Trimming stripped 5 bases from V and 7 bases from J, with 14 bases between. The CDR3 totals 13 residues.

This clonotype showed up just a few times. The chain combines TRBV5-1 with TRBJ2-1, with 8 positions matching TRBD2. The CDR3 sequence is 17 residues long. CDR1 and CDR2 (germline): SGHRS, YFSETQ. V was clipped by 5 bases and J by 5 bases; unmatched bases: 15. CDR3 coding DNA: TGCGCCAGCAGTCAAAACCCGGGGGGGGCACTCAACAATGAGCAGTTCTTC. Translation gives CASSQNPGGALNNEQFF. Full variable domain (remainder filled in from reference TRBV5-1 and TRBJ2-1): KAGVTQTPRYLIKTRGQQVTLSCSPISGHRSVSWYQQTPGQGLQFLFEYFSETQRNKGNFPGRFSGRQFSNSRSEMNVSTLELGDSALYLCASSQNPGGALNNEQFFGPGTRLTVL.

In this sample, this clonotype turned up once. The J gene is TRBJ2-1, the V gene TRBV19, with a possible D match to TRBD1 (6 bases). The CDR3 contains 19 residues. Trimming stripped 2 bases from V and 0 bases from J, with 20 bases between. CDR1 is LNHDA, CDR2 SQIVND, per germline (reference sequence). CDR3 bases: TGTGCCAGTAGTATACCACCCCGACAGGCGGCGAACTCCTACAATGAGCAGTTCTTC. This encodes CASSIPPRQAANSYNEQFF.

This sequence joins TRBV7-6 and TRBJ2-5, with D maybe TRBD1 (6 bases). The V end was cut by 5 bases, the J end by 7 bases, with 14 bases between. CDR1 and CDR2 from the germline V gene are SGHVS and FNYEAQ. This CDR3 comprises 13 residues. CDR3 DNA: TGTGCCAGCAGCCCCCGACAGGAAAGGACCCAGTACTTC. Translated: CASSPRQERTQYF. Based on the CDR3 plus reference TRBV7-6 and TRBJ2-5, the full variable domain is GAGVSQSPRYKVTKRGQDVALRCDPISGHVSLYWYRQALGQGPEFLTYFNYEAQQDKSGLPNDRFSAERPEGSISTLTIQRTEQRDSAMYRCASSPRQERTQYFGPGTRLLVL.

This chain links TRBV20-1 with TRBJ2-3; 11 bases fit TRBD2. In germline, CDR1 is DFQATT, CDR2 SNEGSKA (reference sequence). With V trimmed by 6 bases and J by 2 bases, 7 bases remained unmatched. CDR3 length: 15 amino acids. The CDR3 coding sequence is TGCAGTGCAGGACTAGCGGGTCTACTCACAGATACGCAGTATTTT. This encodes CSAGLAGLLTDTQYF.

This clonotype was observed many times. The chain's CDR3 is CASSYSIGTVNQPQHF. The CDR3 DNA sequence: TGTGCCAGCAGTTACTCGATAGGGACAGTCAATCAGCCCCAGCATTTT. The V gene is TRBV6-2 or TRBV6-3, the J gene TRBJ1-5; 7 bases match TRBD1. J lost 3 bases, V lost 0 bases, and 5 bases had no gene match. This CDR3 is 16 amino acids long. Germline-derived CDR1 and CDR2 are MNHEY and SVGEGT.

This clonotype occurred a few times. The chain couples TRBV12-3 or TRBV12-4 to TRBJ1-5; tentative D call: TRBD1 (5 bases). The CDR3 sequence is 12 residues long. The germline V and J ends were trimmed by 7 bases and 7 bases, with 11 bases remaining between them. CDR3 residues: CASKIRGQPQHF. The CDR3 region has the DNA TGTGCCAGCAAGATACGGGGCCAGCCCCAGCATTTT.

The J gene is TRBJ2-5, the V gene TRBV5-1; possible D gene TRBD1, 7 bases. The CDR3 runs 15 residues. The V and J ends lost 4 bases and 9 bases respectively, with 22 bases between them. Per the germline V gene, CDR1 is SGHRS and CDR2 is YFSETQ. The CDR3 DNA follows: TGCGCCAGCAGCACGGACAGGACTCCCGGAGGGTCCCAGTACTTC. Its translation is CASSTDRTPGGSQYF.

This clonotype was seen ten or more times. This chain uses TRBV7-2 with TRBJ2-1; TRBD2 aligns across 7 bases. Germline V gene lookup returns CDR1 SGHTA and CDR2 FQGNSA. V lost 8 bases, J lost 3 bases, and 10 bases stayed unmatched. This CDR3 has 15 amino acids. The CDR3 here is CASGDGGGLYNEQFF. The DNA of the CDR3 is TGTGCCAGCGGGGATGGCGGGGGTCTCTACAATGAGCAGTTCTTC.

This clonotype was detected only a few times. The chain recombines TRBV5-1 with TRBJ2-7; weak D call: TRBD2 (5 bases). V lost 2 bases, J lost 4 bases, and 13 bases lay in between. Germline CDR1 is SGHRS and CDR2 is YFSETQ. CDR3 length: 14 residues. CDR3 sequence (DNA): TGCGCCAGCAGCTTCAGGCAGGACTTGTACGAGCAGTACTTC. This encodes CASSFRQDLYEQYF.

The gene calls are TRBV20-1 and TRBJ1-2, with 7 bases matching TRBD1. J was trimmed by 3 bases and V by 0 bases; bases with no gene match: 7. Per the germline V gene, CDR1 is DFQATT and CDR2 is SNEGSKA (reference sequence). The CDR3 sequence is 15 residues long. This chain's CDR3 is CSAREGRGDHYGYTF. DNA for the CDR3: TGCAGTGCTAGAGAGGGCAGGGGGGATCACTATGGCTACACCTTC.

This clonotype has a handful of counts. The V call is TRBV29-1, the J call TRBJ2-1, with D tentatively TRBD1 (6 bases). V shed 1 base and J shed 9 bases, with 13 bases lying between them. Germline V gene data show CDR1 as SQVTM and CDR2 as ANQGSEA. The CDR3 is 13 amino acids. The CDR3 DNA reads TGCAGCGTTGAAGCCACAGGGTTTGGTGAGCAGTTCTTC. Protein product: CSVEATGFGEQFF.